This TCR beta chain was sequenced in a study of T cell repertoires in cytomegalovirus infection. Turning to the study itself: Public TCR beta signature analysis indicated the presence of both CMV infection and matching HLA type.

Overall study results and limits: Identification of carriers of CMV plus the relevant HLA was achieved through cumulative public TCR beta family frequency. Clonotypes of TCR beta that were HLA-C-restricted and CMV-specific dominated the ex vivo response.

CDR3 length equals 16 residues. Trimming removed 3 bases at V and 0 bases at J, with 12 bases between. Germline V CDR1 and CDR2: LNHNV, YYDKDF (reference sequence). TCRdb re-called the reads through MiXCR, storing one row per CDR3 protein. The sample has 450,000 to 550,000 distinct CDR3 sequences; more than 15% are singletons. On this clonotype itself: Its antigen is still unknown.

Material for sequencing was CD8+ T cells from PBMCs. The source is a human donor in good health (CMV status not recorded). Some clones in this sample may be carry-over from other donors' samples. This chain connects TRBV15 to TRBJ2-1; D might be TRBD2 (6 bases). In nucleotides, the CDR3 is TGTGCCACCAGCAGCGGGAGCGGAAGCTCCTACAATGAGCAGTTCTTC. It codes for CATSSGSGSSYNEQFF.